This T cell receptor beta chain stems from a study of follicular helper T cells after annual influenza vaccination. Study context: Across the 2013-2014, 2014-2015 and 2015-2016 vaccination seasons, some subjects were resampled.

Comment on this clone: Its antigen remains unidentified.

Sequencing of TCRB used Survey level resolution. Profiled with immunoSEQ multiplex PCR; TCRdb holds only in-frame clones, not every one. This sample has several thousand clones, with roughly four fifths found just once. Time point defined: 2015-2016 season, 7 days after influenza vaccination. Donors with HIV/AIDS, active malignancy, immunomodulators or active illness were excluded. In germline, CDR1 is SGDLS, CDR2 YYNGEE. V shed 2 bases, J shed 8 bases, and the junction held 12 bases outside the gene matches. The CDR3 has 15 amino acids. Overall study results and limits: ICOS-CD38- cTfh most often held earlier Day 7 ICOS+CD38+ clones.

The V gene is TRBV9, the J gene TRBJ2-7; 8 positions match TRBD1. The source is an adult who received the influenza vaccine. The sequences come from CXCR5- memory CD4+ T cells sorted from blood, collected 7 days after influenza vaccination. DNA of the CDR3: TGTGCCAGCAGCGTCGGAGACAGGGGTTATTCCCAGCAGTACTTC. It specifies CASSVGDRGYSQQYF. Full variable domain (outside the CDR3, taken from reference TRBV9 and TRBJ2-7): DSGVTQTPKHLITATGQRVTLRCSPRSGDLSVYWYQQSLDQGLQFLIQYYNGEERAKGNILERFSAQQFPDLHSELNLSSLELGDSALYFCASSVGDRGYSQQYFGPGTRLTVT.